The source of this T cell receptor (beta chain) is a study of shared clonotypes between healthy human individuals. Of note for this clone: The sample carries other DNA sequences with the same CDR3.

The CDR3 covers 15 residues. CDR1 is LNHDA, CDR2 SQIVND, per germline (reference sequence). The V gene lost 1 base and the J gene lost 1 base, with 11 bases spanning the gap. The table came from immunoSEQ multiplex PCR; TCRdb's copy has only in-frame clones and leaves some out. Of about 2 million clones listed, roughly 95% were seen once; the top ten hold 0.9% to 1.5%. CD45RO-negative cells were positively selected for CCR7, leaving out terminally differentiated effector memory CD45RA+ cells. J is TRBJ2-7 and V is TRBV19; D is perhaps TRBD1 (6 bases). This receptor was obtained from a man between 18 and 35 years old in good health. The specimen sequenced was naive CD8+ T cells sorted from blood. This CDR3 is CASSIGQGLSYEQYF. For the CDR3, the DNA is TGTGCCAGTAGTATAGGCCAGGGGTTATCCTACGAGCAGTACTTC.